This T cell receptor beta chain was identified during a study of blood T cell repertoires in COVID-19. TCRdb keeps only in-frame clones here, not all; method: immunoSEQ multiplex PCR. Altogether 65,000 or so clones are present, around four fifths being singletons, with the ten largest covering over 6%. The V gene lost 1 base and the J gene lost 1 base, with 9 bases spanning the gap. The CDR3 is made up of 15 amino acids. CDR1 is LNHDA, CDR2 SQIVND, per germline (reference sequence). The sequence came from a woman aged 50 to 65 with active or convalescent COVID-19. The sequencing sample was made of peripheral blood. V is TRBV19 and J is TRBJ2-3; D gene ambiguous. CDR3: CASSIGGIRTDTQYF. The CDR3 nucleotides are TGTGCCAGTAGTATAGGCGGTATTCGCACAGATACGCAGTATTTT.